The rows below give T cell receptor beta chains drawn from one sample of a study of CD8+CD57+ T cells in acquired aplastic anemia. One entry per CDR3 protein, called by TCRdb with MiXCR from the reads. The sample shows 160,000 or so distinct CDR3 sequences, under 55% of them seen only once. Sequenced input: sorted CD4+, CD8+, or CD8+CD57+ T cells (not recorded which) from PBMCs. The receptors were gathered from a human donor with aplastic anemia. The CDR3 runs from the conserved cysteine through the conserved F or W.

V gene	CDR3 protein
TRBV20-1	CSTSGSTWDEQFF
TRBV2	CASAGTGYYGYTF
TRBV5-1	CASSPKKTRGTDTQYF
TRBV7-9	CASSPGQFGYTF
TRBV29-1	CSVEDLVRDTQYF
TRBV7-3	CASSLSLAGGPAEQFF
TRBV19	CASSLRRGQETQYF
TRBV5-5	CASSPETGGYEQYF
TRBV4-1	CASSQGLAGAGDTQYF
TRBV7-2	CASSSRWGEHNEQFF
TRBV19	CASSIGTGSWQPQHF
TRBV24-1	CATTSGDTQYF
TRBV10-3	CAISDRRQGRRYGYTF
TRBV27	CASSDPHQPQHF
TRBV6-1	CASSKIRLGGANTGDLFF
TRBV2	CASKVGTSGGPQHF
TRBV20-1	CSARIGPTTYSNQPQHF
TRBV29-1	CSVGDRTTYGQYF
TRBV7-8	CASSLRGWSADTQYF
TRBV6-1	CASSRGSYNSPLHF
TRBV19	CASSIEGSHNEQFF
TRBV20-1	CSARDWGGASEQYF
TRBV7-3	CASSWPRGGNTIYF
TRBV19	CASSTQTGGGNYGYTF
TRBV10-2	CASSPGTSYDTQYF
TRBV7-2	CASSLGHTGELFF
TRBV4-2	CASSQDVRERETQYF
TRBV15	CATSRDGQGYEQYF
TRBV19	CASSIRGLAGGTYEQYF
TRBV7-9	CASSLFPDNRDEQYF
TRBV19	CASSRTFTGELFF
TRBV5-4	CASSSIQQGRHGQFF
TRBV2	CASVGVRGVNTEAFF
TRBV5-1	CASSFLAGGQETQYF
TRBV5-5	CASSSQGAGQPQHF
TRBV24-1	CATSAADSGAEAFF